A selection of T cell receptor beta chains follows, all from one sample in a study of cytomegalovirus exposure and HLA in healthy donors. The data were produced by immunoSEQ multiplex PCR, yet TCRdb's version contains in-frame clones alone and is incomplete. The sample lists 68,000 or so clones; 91% were seen once. The sequenced sample was PBMCs. The receptors come from a man between 18 and 29 years old in good health and CMV-seronegative. CDR3s include the opening cysteine and the closing phenylalanine or tryptophan. Where a row states a size, it is once, few, many or the class of an expanded clone; other rows omit it.

v_call clone_size cdr3_aa
TRBV7-9 few CASSFDRGGTEAFF
TRBV7-9 - CASSSNAGNTFYGYTF
TRBV11-2 - CASSYGHPGGYTF
TRBV7-2 - CASSLNRGHEQYF
TRBV2 - CATPLAGGPTLENEQFF
TRBV5-4 - CASSSMQQGSPEAFF
TRBV28 - CASSFGGVKNIQYF
TRBV10-3 - CAISLTQGQNTEAFF
TRBV5-8 - CASSMGLAKYNEQFF
TRBV6-5 - CASSYSYMAPGTQYF
TRBV11-3 - CASSPGSDYNEQFF
TRBV5-1 - CASSPRTRGSGEQFF
TRBV20-1 - CSARQLGEQFF
TRBV28 - CASRATVKDTQYF
TRBV6-4 - CASSAGTGGSYGYTF
TRBV19 - CASSPARGVSYGYTF
TRBV4-3 - CASSQDQRLAGGIDSANEQFF
TRBV15 - CATSREWGPPTEAFF
TRBV9 once CASSPMPRDFLRSHLGEQFF
TRBV13 - CASSLTGVAPHQFF
TRBV10-3 - CAIRAWGGTEAFF
TRBV6-5 - CASSYVGLFQETQYF
TRBV7-9 - CASSRPGPDYEQYF
TRBV30 - CAWSQGMGGNTIYF
TRBV6-4 many CASSAGGNNEQFF
TRBV5-4 - CASSILLAGETYEQYF
TRBV28 - CASSTRQGTEAFF
TRBV27 - CASSPWILRDLALTEAFF
TRBV2 - CATETGDLGYEQYF
TRBV4-3 - CASSPVGGYEQYF
TRBV6-6 - CASSLAGEGEQFF
TRBV5-1 - CASSLQVEGYEQYF